This T cell receptor beta chain was profiled in a study of shared clonotypes between healthy human individuals. Clones were sequenced by immunoSEQ multiplex PCR, and TCRdb holds only the in-frame ones, with some missing. This table holds about 2 million clones, roughly 95% found once. Positive CCR7 selection of CD45RO-negative cells yielded the naive CD8 cells, and terminally differentiated effector memory CD45RA+ cells were excluded. As concerns this clone: Distinct nucleotide sequences in the sample also encode this CDR3.

Sequenced input: naive CD8+ T cells sorted from blood. This sequence was found in a man aged 18-30 years in good health.

CDR3: CASSVGTAYEQYF. The CDR3 nucleotides read TGTGCCAGCAGCGTAGGCACTGCCTACGAGCAGTACTTC. The rearrangement joins TRBV9 to TRBJ2-7; D not resolved. CDR3 length: 13 residues. V lost 0 bases and J 2 bases, leaving 6 bases between the germline ends. Germline V gene sequence: CDR1 SGDLS, CDR2 YYNGEE.